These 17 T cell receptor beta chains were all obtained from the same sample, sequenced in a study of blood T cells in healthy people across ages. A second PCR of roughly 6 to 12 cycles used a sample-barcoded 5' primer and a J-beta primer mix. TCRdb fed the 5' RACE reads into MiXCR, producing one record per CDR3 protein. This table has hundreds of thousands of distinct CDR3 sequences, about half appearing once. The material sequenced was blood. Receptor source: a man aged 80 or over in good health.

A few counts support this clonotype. As DNA, the CDR3 is TGCGCCAGCAGCTCTCAGGGGGAAGAGACCCAGTACTTC. Protein sequence: CASSSQGEETQYF. This chain links TRBV5-1 with TRBJ2-5; 7 positions match TRBD1. Germline values: CDR1 SGHRS, CDR2 YFSETQ. The V and J ends lost 3 bases and 3 bases, in that order; junction bases with no gene match: 2. This CDR3 comprises 13 residues.

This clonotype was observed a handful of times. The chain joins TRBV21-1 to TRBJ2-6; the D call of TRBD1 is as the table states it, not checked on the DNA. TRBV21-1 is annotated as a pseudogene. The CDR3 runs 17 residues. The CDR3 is CASSKTGELAGANVLTF. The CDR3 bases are TGTGCCAGCAGCAAGACAGGGGAGTTGGCTGGGGCCAACGTCCTGACTTTC.

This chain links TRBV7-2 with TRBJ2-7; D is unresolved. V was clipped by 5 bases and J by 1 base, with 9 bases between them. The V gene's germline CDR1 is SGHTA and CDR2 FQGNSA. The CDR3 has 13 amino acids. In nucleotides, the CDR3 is TGTGCCAGCAGCAGCGCGGTTTCCTACGAGCAGTACTTC. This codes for CASSSAVSYEQYF.

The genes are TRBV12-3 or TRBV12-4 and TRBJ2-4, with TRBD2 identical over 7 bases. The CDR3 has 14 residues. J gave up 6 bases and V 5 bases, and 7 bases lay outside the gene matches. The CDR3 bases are TGTGCCAGCAGTGGACTGGGAGGGGTAAACATTCAGTACTTC. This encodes CASSGLGGVNIQYF.

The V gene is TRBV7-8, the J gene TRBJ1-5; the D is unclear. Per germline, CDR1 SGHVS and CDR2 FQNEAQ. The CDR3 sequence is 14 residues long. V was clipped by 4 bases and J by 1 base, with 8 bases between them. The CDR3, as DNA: TGTGCCAGCAGCTCCATCGGAAGCAATCAGCCCCAGCATTTT. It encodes CASSSIGSNQPQHF. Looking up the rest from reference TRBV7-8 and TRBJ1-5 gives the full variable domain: GAGVSQSPRYKVAKRGQDVALRCDPISGHVSLFWYQQALGQGPEFLTYFQNEAQLDKSGLPSDRFFAERPEGSVSTLKIQRTQQEDSAVYLCASSSIGSNQPQHFGDGTRLSIL.

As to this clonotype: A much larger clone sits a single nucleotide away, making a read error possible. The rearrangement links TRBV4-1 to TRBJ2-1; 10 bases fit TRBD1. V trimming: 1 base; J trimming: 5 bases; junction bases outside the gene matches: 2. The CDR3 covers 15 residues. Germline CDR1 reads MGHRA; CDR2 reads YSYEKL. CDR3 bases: TGCGCCAGCAGCCAAGCCGGGACAGGGGACAATGAGCAGTTCTTC. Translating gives CASSQAGTGDNEQFF.

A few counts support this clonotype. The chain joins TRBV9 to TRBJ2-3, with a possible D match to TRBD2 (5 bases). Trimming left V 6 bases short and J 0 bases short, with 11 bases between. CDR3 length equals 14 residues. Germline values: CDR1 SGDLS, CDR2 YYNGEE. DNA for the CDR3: TGTGCCAGCAATAGCGCCTATAGCACAGATACGCAGTATTTT. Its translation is CASNSAYSTDTQYF. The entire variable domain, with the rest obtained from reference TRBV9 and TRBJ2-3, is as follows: DSGVTQTPKHLITATGQRVTLRCSPRSGDLSVYWYQQSLDQGLQFLIQYYNGEERAKGNILERFSAQQFPDLHSELNLSSLELGDSALYFCASNSAYSTDTQYFGPGTRLTVL.

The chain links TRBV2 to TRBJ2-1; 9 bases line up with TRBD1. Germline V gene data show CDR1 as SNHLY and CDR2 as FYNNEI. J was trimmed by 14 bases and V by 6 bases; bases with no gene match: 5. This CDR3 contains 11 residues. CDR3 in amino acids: CASRTDRGEFF. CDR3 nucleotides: TGTGCCAGCAGAACGGACAGGGGAGAGTTCTTC.

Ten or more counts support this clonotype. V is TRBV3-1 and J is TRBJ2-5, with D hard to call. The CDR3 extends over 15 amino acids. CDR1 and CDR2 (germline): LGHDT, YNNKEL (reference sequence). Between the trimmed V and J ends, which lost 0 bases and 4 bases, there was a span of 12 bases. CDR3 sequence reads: CASSQDLVARETQYF. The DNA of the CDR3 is TGTGCCAGCAGCCAAGATCTAGTGGCAAGAGAGACCCAGTACTTC.

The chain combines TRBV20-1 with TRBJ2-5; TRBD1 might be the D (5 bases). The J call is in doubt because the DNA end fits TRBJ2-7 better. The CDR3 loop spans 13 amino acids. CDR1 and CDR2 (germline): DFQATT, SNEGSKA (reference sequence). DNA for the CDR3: TGCAGTGCTTATACAGGAAACGCCTACGAGCAGTACTTC. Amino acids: CSAYTGNAYEQYF.

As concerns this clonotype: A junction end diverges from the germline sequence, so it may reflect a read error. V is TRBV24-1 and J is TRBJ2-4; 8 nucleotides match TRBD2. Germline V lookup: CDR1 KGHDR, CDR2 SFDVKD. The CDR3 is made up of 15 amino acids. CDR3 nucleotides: TGTGCCACCAGTGATCCGGGGGGGGCCAAAGACATTCAGTACTTC. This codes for CATSDPGGAKDIQYF.

The CDR3, as DNA: TGCAGCGTTGACAGGGGACAGGGTCCATCCTACGAGCAGTACTTC. Translating it yields CSVDRGQGPSYEQYF. The chain combines TRBV29-1 with TRBJ2-7; 9 nucleotides line up with TRBD1. CDR1 and CDR2 from the germline V gene are SQVTM and ANQGSEA. This CDR3 is 15 amino acids long. V was clipped by 3 bases and J by 1 base; unmatched bases: 7.

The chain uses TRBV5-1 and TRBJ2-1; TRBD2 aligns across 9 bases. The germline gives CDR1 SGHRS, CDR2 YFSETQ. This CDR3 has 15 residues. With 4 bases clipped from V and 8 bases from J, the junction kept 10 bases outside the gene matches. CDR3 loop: CASSLSGGPRDEQFF. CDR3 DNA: TGCGCCAGCAGCCTTAGCGGGGGCCCGAGGGATGAGCAGTTCTTC.

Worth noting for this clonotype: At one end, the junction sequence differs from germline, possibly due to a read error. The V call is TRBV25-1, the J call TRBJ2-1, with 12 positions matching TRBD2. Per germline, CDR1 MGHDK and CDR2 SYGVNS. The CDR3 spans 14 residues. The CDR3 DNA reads TGTGCTAGCAAGAAACTAGCGGGAGGAGGGGAGCAGTTCTTC. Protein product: CASKKLAGGGEQFF.

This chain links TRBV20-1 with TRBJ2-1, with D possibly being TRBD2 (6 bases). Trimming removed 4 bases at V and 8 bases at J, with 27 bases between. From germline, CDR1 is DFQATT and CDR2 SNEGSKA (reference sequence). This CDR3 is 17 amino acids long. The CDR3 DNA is TGCAGTGCTACTTCCACCGGGACTGGCGGGATGGGCGATGAGCAGTTCTTC. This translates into CSATSTGTGGMGDEQFF.

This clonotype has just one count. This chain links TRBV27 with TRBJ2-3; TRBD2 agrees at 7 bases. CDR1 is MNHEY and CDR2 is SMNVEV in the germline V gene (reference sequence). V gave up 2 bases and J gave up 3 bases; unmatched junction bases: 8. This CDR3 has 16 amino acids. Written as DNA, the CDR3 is TGTGCCAGCAGTTTAGGGTTGGGGGGGGGAACAGATACGCAGTATTTT. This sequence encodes CASSLGLGGGTDTQYF.

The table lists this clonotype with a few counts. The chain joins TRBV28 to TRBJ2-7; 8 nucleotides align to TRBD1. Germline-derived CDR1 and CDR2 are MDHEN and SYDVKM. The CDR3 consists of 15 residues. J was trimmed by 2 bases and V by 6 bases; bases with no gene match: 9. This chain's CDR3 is CASSTGGTSTYEQYF. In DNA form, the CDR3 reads TGTGCCAGCAGCACAGGGGGGACGTCTACCTACGAGCAGTACTTC.